Shown below are 26 T cell receptor beta chains from a single sample sequenced in a study of STAT3 mutations in large granular lymphocyte leukemia. These receptors have no identified antigens. Data came from immunoSEQ multiplex PCR; TCRdb stores just in-frame clones and leaves some out. This table holds around 15,000 clones, about nine tenths found once. Study-wide results and limits: In T-cell large granular lymphocyte leukemia, about half of patients showed multiple immunodominant subclonotypes.

Material: peripheral blood mononuclear cells. All receptors derive from a woman aged 45-65 years with T-cell large granular lymphocyte leukemia. Some clones in this sample may be carry-over from other donors' samples.

This chain connects TRBV28 to TRBJ2-7, with 8 nucleotides matching TRBD2. J lost 0 bases, V lost 5 bases, and 9 bases had no gene match. The CDR3 has 16 amino acids. The germline V gene has CDR1 MDHEN and CDR2 SYDVKM. The CDR3 DNA sequence: TGTGCCAGCAGTCCTCCCCGGCTAGCGGGCTCCTACGAGCAGTACTTC. Residues: CASSPPRLAGSYEQYF.

V usage is TRBV28 and J usage is TRBJ2-4; possible D gene TRBD2, 6 bases. The CDR3 has 16 amino acids. Trimming took 2 bases from V and 1 from J, leaving 12 bases between them. CDR1 and CDR2 from the germline V gene are MDHEN and SYDVKM. The CDR3, as DNA: TGTGCCAGCAGTTTAACCGGGAGTAGGGCCAAAAACATTCAGTACTTC. Its translation is CASSLTGSRAKNIQYF.

This chain joins TRBV15 and TRBJ2-3; D possibly corresponds to TRBD1 (5 bases). There are 16 residues in the CDR3. Germline V gene sequence: CDR1 LNHNV, CDR2 YYDKDF (reference sequence). V was trimmed by 0 bases and J by 0 bases, leaving 10 bases between them. The CDR3 DNA follows: TGTGCCACCAGCAGAGATTTGACAGCTAGCACAGATACGCAGTATTTT. This codes for CATSRDLTASTDTQYF.

The chain carries TRBV9 and TRBJ1-1; D not certain. CDR1 is SGDLS, CDR2 YYNGEE, per germline. The CDR3 contains 17 residues. The V gene lost 0 bases and the J gene lost 3 bases, with 18 bases spanning the gap. CDR3 sequence: CASSVGENSVRYTEAFF. In DNA, the CDR3 is TGTGCCAGCAGCGTAGGAGAGAACTCAGTCAGGTACACTGAAGCTTTCTTT.

The chain recombines TRBV5-6 with TRBJ2-6; D may match TRBD1 or TRBD2 (5 bases each). Trimming left V 4 bases short and J 1 base short, with 21 bases between. Germline lookup yields CDR1 SGHDT and CDR2 YYEEEE. The CDR3 extends over 19 amino acids. The CDR3 reads CASSPGWGSPQSGANVLTF. In nucleotides, the CDR3 is TGTGCCAGCAGCCCGGGGTGGGGCAGTCCTCAATCTGGGGCCAACGTCCTGACTTTC.

The chain uses TRBV19 and TRBJ1-2, with D hard to call. From germline, CDR1 is LNHDA and CDR2 SQIVND (reference sequence). Trimming removed 5 bases from V and 4 bases from J, with 8 bases in between. This CDR3 has 12 amino acids. Here the CDR3 reads CASSLRFYGYTF. DNA of the CDR3: TGTGCCAGTAGTTTGAGATTCTATGGCTACACCTTC. The whole variable domain, filled in from reference TRBV19 and TRBJ1-2, reads DGGITQSPKYLFRKEGQNVTLSCEQNLNHDAMYWYRQDPGQGLRLIYYSQIVNDFQKGDIAEGYSVSREKKESFPLTVTSAQKNPTAFYLCASSLRFYGYTFGSGTRLTVV.

The chain links TRBV6-5 to TRBJ2-6; TRBD2 might be the D (5 bases). This CDR3 has 15 amino acids. Germline CDR1 and CDR2: MNHEY and SVGAGI. V lost 8 bases, J lost 2 bases, and 13 bases lay in between. The CDR3 nucleotides are TGTGCCAGCCGCCCGGGAATAGCTGGGGCCAACGTCCTGACTTTC. It translates to CASRPGIAGANVLTF.

The V and J genes are TRBV19 and TRBJ2-3; TRBD2 agrees at 10 bases. CDR3 length equals 15 residues. Germline CDR1 reads LNHDA; CDR2 reads SQIVND (reference sequence). V lost 6 bases to trimming and J lost 3 bases; unmatched junction nucleotides: 6. CDR3 in DNA: TGTGCCAGTAGGGAACTAGCGGGGTCGACAGATACGCAGTATTTT. The encoded protein is CASRELAGSTDTQYF.

The rearrangement uses TRBV5-6 and TRBJ1-2; D gene ambiguous. The CDR3 has 12 residues. V was shortened by 0 bases and J by 7 bases, with 7 bases between the two germline ends. Germline CDR1 and CDR2: SGHDT and YYEEEE. The CDR3 DNA follows: TGTGCCAGCAGCTTGGGCGCCATTGGCTACACCTTC. Translation gives CASSLGAIGYTF.

This chain joins TRBV29-1 and TRBJ2-7, with 7 bases identical to TRBD1. Germline trimming cut 6 bases from V and 3 bases from J; bases unmatched to any gene: 8. The germline V gene has CDR1 SQVTM and CDR2 ANQGSEA. The CDR3 loop spans 13 amino acids. This CDR3 reads CSVRPGQSYEQYF. The CDR3, as DNA: TGCAGCGTGAGACCGGGACAGAGCTACGAGCAGTACTTC.

This chain uses TRBV7-2 with TRBJ2-7, with D possibly being TRBD1 or TRBD2 (5 bases each). This CDR3 has 15 amino acids. The germline V and J ends were trimmed by 1 base and 6 bases, with 16 bases remaining between them. Per the germline V gene, CDR1 is SGHTA and CDR2 is FQGNSA. The CDR3 protein is CASSLDGTASSEQYF. CDR3 bases: TGTGCCAGCAGCTTAGATGGGACGGCCTCTTCCGAGCAGTACTTC.

The chain joins TRBV27 to TRBJ2-1; TRBD2 matches at 13 bases. The germline CDR1 and CDR2 sequences are MNHEY and SMNVEV (reference sequence). The CDR3 loop spans 17 amino acids. After removal of 2 bases from V and 7 bases from J, the junction contained 8 bases not matched to a gene. The CDR3 DNA sequence: TGTGCCAGCAGTTTAACCTCTACTAGCGGGAGGGGAAATGAGCAGTTCTTC. This translates into CASSLTSTSGRGNEQFF.

The gene calls are TRBV30 and TRBJ1-3, with 8 bases lining up with TRBD1. This CDR3 contains 19 residues. After removal of 2 bases from V and 1 base from J, the junction contained 16 bases not matched to a gene. Looked up from germline, CDR1 is GTSNPN and CDR2 is SVGIG (reference sequence). Here the CDR3 reads CAWSYETGDPQGSGNTIYF. The CDR3 DNA follows: TGTGCCTGGAGTTATGAGACAGGGGATCCTCAAGGATCTGGAAACACCATATATTTT.

The chain carries TRBV15 and TRBJ2-5; a weak D match, TRBD2 (5 bases). The V and J ends lost 4 bases and 5 bases respectively, with 11 bases between them. This CDR3 has 13 residues. Germline V gene data show CDR1 as LNHNV and CDR2 as YYDKDF (reference sequence). The CDR3 spells CATSIRWEETQYF. The CDR3 region has the DNA TGTGCCACCAGCATCAGATGGGAGGAGACCCAGTACTTC. The full variable domain, completed using reference TRBV15 and TRBJ2-5, is DAMVIQNPRYQVTQFGKPVTLSCSQTLNHNVMYWYQQKSSQAPKLLFHYYDKDFNNEADTPDNFQSRRPNTSFCFLDIRSPGLGDTAMYLCATSIRWEETQYFGPGTRLLVL.

The V call is TRBV6-6, the J call TRBJ2-1; no clear D. The CDR3 contains 10 residues. Trimming took 8 bases from V and 7 from J, leaving 6 bases between them. CDR1 is MNHNY and CDR2 is SVGAGI in the germline V gene (reference sequence). The CDR3 nucleotides are TGTGCCAGCCAACGGAATGAGCAGTTCTTC. It yields the protein CASQRNEQFF.

The chain employs TRBV18 and TRBJ2-7; D unresolved. Trimming took off 3 bases at V and 3 bases at J, with 12 bases between the two ends. Germline CDR1 reads KGHSH; CDR2 reads LQKENI. The CDR3 is made up of 14 amino acids. CDR3 bases: TGTGCCAGCTCACCTGGGATTACCCTCTACGAGCAGTACTTC. This sequence encodes CASSPGITLYEQYF.

This clone was detected once. This chain connects TRBV9 to TRBJ2-5, with TRBD1 identical over 8 bases. The CDR3 length is 16 residues. After removal of 0 bases from V and 4 bases from J, the junction contained 8 bases not matched to a gene. CDR1 and CDR2 (germline): SGDLS, YYNGEE. The CDR3 loop reads CASSVDGGQARETQYF. For the CDR3, the DNA is TGTGCCAGCAGCGTAGACGGGGGACAGGCCAGAGAGACCCAGTACTTC.

The V call is TRBV19, the J call TRBJ1-5, with D perhaps TRBD1 (5 bases). The V and J ends lost 4 bases and 3 bases respectively, with 7 bases between them. The CDR3 extends over 13 amino acids. Germline values: CDR1 LNHDA, CDR2 SQIVND (reference sequence). The CDR3 spells CASSRTHNQPQHF. CDR3 coding DNA: TGTGCCAGTAGTAGGACACACAATCAGCCCCAGCATTTT.

V and J are TRBV27 and TRBJ1-2; D is uncertain. V was shortened by 1 base and J by 7 bases, with 10 bases between the two germline ends. CDR1 MNHEY and CDR2 SMNVEV come from the germline V gene (reference sequence). CDR3 length equals 13 residues. The CDR3 DNA follows: TGTGCCAGCAGTTTATGGAAGATGGGTGGCTACACCTTC. Encoded protein: CASSLWKMGGYTF.

The chain uses TRBV6-1 and TRBJ1-3; D remains unclear. The CDR3 is 14 residues long. Between the trimmed V and J ends, which lost 9 bases and 2 bases, there was a span of 14 bases. Germline V gene lookup returns CDR1 MNHNS and CDR2 SASEGT. The CDR3 loop is CASRREGTGNTIYF. CDR3 coding DNA: TGTGCCAGTCGGAGGGAAGGGACTGGAAACACCATATATTTT.

This chain links TRBV19 with TRBJ1-2, with TRBD1 matching over 9 bases. The CDR3 runs 15 residues. Germline loops: CDR1 LNHDA, CDR2 SQIVND (reference sequence). Trimming cost V 3 bases and J 2 bases; bases outside gene matches: 4. The DNA of the CDR3 is TGTGCCAGTAGTATCCCCGGGACAGGGAACTATGGCTACACCTTC. Amino acids: CASSIPGTGNYGYTF.

The V call is TRBV7-9, the J call TRBJ1-1, with D unclear. This CDR3 is built from 14 residues. Germline loops: CDR1 SEHNR, CDR2 FQNEAQ (reference sequence). The V end was cut by 3 bases, the J end by 1 base, with 9 bases between. The DNA for the CDR3 is TGTGCCAGCAGCTTGGGCAGGCAGAACACTGAAGCTTTCTTT. Its translation is CASSLGRQNTEAFF.

Only a few counts were recorded for this clone. The chain recombines TRBV28 with TRBJ1-3; possibly TRBD1 for D (5 bases). The germline V and J ends were trimmed by 7 bases and 3 bases, with 16 bases remaining between them. The CDR3 covers 15 residues. The V gene's germline CDR1 is MDHEN and CDR2 SYDVKM. The CDR3 is CASTPPRDGGNTIYF. The CDR3 bases are TGTGCCAGCACCCCTCCCAGGGACGGTGGAAACACCATATATTTT.

The chain couples TRBV6-1 to TRBJ2-2; no definite D call. V was cut by 2 bases and J by 0 bases, with 7 bases left in between. The CDR3 is 15 residues long. CDR1 and CDR2 from the germline V gene are MNHNS and SASEGT. CDR3 DNA sequence: TGTGCCAGCAGTGAACGAACCGCGAACACCGGGGAGCTGTTTTTT. It codes for CASSERTANTGELFF.

This sequence joins TRBV28 and TRBJ1-1; D is perhaps TRBD1 (5 bases). Trimming stripped 3 bases from V and 6 bases from J, with 20 bases between. There are 16 residues in the CDR3. The germline V gene encodes CDR1 MDHEN and CDR2 SYDVKM. In DNA form, the CDR3 reads TGTGCCAGCAGTTTCTTGCAGGGTCTAATAAACGCTGAAGCTTTCTTT. Its translation: CASSFLQGLINAEAFF. Supplemented by reference TRBV28 and TRBJ1-1, the full variable domain reads DVKVTQSSRYLVKRTGEKVFLECVQDMDHENMFWYRQDPGLGLRLIYFSYDVKMKEKGDIPEGYSVSREKKERFSLILESASTNQTSMYLCASSFLQGLINAEAFFGQGTRLTVV.

This clone was counted a single time. The chain is built from TRBV5-4 and TRBJ2-6; perhaps D is TRBD1 or TRBD2 (6 bases each). The CDR3 loop spans 16 amino acids. The germline V and J ends were trimmed by 0 bases and 3 bases, with 10 bases remaining between them. Germline CDR1 SGHNT, CDR2 YYREEE (reference sequence). As DNA, the CDR3 is TGTGCCAGCAGCTTGGGGGGGGCCGGTGGGGCCAACGTCCTGACTTTC. Amino acids: CASSLGGAGGANVLTF.